The clone carrying this T cell receptor beta chain has a handful of counts. No antigen is known for it. TCRdb passed the 5' RACE reads through MiXCR, listing each CDR3 protein once. The sample records roughly 480,000 distinct CDR3 sequences, less than 25% being singletons. The data stem from a study of identical twins. Study conclusions and caveats: Beta out-of-frame sequences showed weaker excess twin sharing. Within monozygotic twins, out-of-frame TCR alpha sharing was underestimated by the models. Researchers caution that invariant MAIT and iNKT cells could partly confound zero-insertion analyses.

Trimming removed 6 bases at V and 6 bases at J, with 30 bases between. This CDR3 is 19 amino acids long. Germline CDR1 MNHNS, CDR2 SASEGT. These data were also filed under a second study, of T cells expressing NK-cell markers. As that report states: Seven of the eight sequenced donors were classified as HCMV-seropositive, and one was classified as seronegative.

Input material: CD4+ T cells sorted from blood. The clonotype comes from a woman aged 18 to 35 in good health. The chain recombines TRBV6-1 with TRBJ1-5; a weak D match, TRBD1 (5 bases). The CDR3 bases are TGTGCCAGCAGGAACAGCGAGACAGTTTTTCGTTTCAGGAGTCAGCCCCAGCATTTT. It is translated as CASRNSETVFRFRSQPQHF.